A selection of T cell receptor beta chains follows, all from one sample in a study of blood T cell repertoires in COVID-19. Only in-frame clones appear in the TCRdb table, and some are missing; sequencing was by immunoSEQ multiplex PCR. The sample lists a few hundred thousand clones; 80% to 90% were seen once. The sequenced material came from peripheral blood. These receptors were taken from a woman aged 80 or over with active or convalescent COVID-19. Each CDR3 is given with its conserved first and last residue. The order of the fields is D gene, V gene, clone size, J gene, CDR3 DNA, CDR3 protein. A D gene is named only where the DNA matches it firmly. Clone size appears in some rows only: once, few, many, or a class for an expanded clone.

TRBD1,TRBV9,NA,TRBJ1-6,TGTGCCAGCAGCGTTGGACAGGGGAAGGGCGGCAATTCACCCCTCCACTTT,CASSVGQGKGGNSPLHF
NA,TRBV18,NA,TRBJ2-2,TGTGCCAGCTCGTCAGCGGGCCCGAACACCGGGGAGCTGTTTTTT,CASSSAGPNTGELFF
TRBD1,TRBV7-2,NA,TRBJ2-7,TGTGCCAGCAGCTTCCGGGACAGGTCTTACGAGCAGTACTTC,CASSFRDRSYEQYF
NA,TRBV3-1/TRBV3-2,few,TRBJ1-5,TGTGCCAGCAGCCCCGAGGGGGTACGGCCCCAGCATTTT,CASSPEGVRPQHF
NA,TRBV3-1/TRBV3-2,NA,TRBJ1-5,TGTGCCAGCAGCCAAGGTTTCGGGGTATTCAATCAGCCCCAGCATTTT,CASSQGFGVFNQPQHF
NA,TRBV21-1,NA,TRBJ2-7,TGTGCCAGCAGCTCCCCCGAGGACGGGGACGAGCAGTACTTC,CASSSPEDGDEQYF
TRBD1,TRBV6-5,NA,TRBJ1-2,TGTGCCAGCAGCCCGGCAGGGGGCAACTATGGCTACACCTTC,CASSPAGGNYGYTF
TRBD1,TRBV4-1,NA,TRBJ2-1,TGCGCCAGCAGCTCCGGACAGGGAAAGTACAATGAGCAGTTCTTC,CASSSGQGKYNEQFF
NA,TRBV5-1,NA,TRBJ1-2,TGCGCCAGCAGGCCCGACAGAAACTATGGCTACACCTTC,CASRPDRNYGYTF
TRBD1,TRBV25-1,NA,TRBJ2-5,TGTGCCAGCAGTGTGGACAGGGGGCGTCGAGAGACCCAGTACTTC,CASSVDRGRRETQYF
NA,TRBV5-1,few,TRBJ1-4,TGCGCCAGCAGCCGAGACTATAATGAAAAACTGTTTTTT,CASSRDYNEKLFF
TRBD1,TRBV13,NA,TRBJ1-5,TGTGCCAGCAGCTTAGGTGGGGGGCAGGGGGCCCGCCTTCAGCCCCAGCATTTT,CASSLGGGQGARLQPQHF
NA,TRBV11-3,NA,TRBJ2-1,TGTGCCAGCAGCTTAGTGTCGGGATCCTACAATGAGCAGTTCTTC,CASSLVSGSYNEQFF
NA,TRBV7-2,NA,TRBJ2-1,TGTGCCAGCAGCCTAACAGGCCCCCCGCTCAATGAGCAGTTCTTC,CASSLTGPPLNEQFF
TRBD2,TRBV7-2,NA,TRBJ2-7,TGTGCCAGCAGCCCCGAGCGGGGGGGCTCCTACGAGCAGTACTTC,CASSPERGGSYEQYF
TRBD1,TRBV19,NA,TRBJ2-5,TGTGCCAGTCAGACAGGGTACCAAGAGACCCAGTACTTC,CASQTGYQETQYF
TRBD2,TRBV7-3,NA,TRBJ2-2,TGTGCCAGCAGCTCAGGACTAGCGGCCGGGGAGCTGTTTTTT,CASSSGLAAGELFF
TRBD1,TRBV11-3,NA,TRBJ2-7,TGTGCCAGCACTAAGACAGGGAACGAGCAGTACTTC,CASTKTGNEQYF
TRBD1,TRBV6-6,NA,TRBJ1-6,TGTGCCAGCAGTCGTGGGACAGGGGTATGGATAGGAAATTCACCCCTCCACTTT,CASSRGTGVWIGNSPLHF
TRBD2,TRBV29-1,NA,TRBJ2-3,TGCAGCGCCGGGGGGGCAGCTGCTAGCACAGATACGCAGTATTTT,CSAGGAAASTDTQYF
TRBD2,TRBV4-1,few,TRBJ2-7,TGCGCCAGCAGCCCGCGGGAGTCCGGGGAGCAGTACTTC,CASSPRESGEQYF
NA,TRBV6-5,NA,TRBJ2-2,TGTGCCAGCAGTTACTCTTTGACGGGAACCGGGGAGCTGTTTTTT,CASSYSLTGTGELFF
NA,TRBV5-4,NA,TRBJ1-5,TGTGCCAGCAGCTTGGACGGGCAGCCCCAGCATTTT,CASSLDGQPQHF
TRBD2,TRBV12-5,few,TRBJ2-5,TGTGCTAGTGGCCTAGGGACTAGCGGGAACGGGGAGACCCAGTACTTC,CASGLGTSGNGETQYF
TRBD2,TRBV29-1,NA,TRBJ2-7,TGCAGCGTCCAGCGGGAGGCCTACGAGCAGTACTTC,CSVQREAYEQYF
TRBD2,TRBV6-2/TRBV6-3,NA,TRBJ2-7,TGTGCCAGCAGTTACTGGGGGGGAGGGTCCTACGAGCAGTACTTC,CASSYWGGGSYEQYF
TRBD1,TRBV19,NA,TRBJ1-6,TGTGCCAGTACCCCGGACAGGCAATATTATAATTCACCCCTCCACTTT,CASTPDRQYYNSPLHF
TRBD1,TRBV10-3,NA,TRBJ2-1,TGTGCCATAGGACAGGGGAAATACAATGAGCAGTTCTTC,CAIGQGKYNEQFF
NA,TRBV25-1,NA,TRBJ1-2,TGTGCCAGCGGAGGAGGACTAAGCAATGGCTACACCTTC,CASGGGLSNGYTF
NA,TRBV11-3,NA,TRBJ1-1,TGTGCCAGCAGCTTAGACCATAACACTGAAGCTTTCTTT,CASSLDHNTEAFF
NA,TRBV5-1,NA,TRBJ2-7,TGCGCCAGCAGAGCTAGTGGGGAGCAGTACTTC,CASRASGEQYF
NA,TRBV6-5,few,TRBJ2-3,TGTGCCAGCAGTTACCGGGACACAGATACGCAGTATTTT,CASSYRDTDTQYF
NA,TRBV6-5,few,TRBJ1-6,TGTGCCAGCAGTCGGTCTTGGCAGAGGGATTCACCCCTCCACTTT,CASSRSWQRDSPLHF
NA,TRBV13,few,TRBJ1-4,TGTGCCAGCAGCTTGTCGGGACTTGCAACTAATGAAAAACTGTTTTTT,CASSLSGLATNEKLFF